The rows below give T cell receptor beta chains drawn from one sample of a study of blood T cell repertoires in COVID-19. Repertoires were generated with immunoSEQ multiplex PCR, while TCRdb's copy carries only in-frame clones and drops some. The table has about 90,000 clones, around 81% seen once. The sample was peripheral blood. These receptors were taken from a woman in her 70s with active or convalescent COVID-19. Each CDR3 is given with its conserved first and last residue. The order of the fields is clone size, V gene, J gene, D gene, CDR3 protein, CDR3 DNA. D genes are given only for firm matches. Only some rows state a clone size, as once, few, many or a class for expanded clones.

clone size: NA
V gene: TRBV3-1/TRBV3-2
J gene: TRBJ2-5
D gene: NA
CDR3 protein: CASSQARGTQYF
CDR3 DNA: TGTGCCAGCAGCCAAGCAAGGGGGACCCAGTACTTC

clone size: NA
V gene: TRBV6-1
J gene: TRBJ1-1
D gene: NA
CDR3 protein: CASSETWQATEAFF
CDR3 DNA: TGTGCCAGCAGTGAAACGTGGCAGGCCACTGAAGCTTTCTTT

clone size: few
V gene: TRBV2
J gene: TRBJ2-4
D gene: TRBD1
CDR3 protein: CASSAQGDKYF
CDR3 DNA: TGTGCCAGCAGTGCCCAGGGGGACAAGTACTTC

clone size: NA
V gene: TRBV7-2
J gene: TRBJ2-2
D gene: TRBD2
CDR3 protein: CASSLDGGVGELFF
CDR3 DNA: TGTGCCAGCAGCTTAGACGGGGGGGTCGGGGAGCTGTTTTTT

clone size: NA
V gene: TRBV12-3/TRBV12-4
J gene: TRBJ1-1
D gene: NA
CDR3 protein: CASSLGQNTEAFF
CDR3 DNA: TGTGCCAGCAGTTTAGGACAGAACACTGAAGCTTTCTTT

clone size: NA
V gene: TRBV2
J gene: TRBJ2-7
D gene: NA
CDR3 protein: CASRKVTGYEQYF
CDR3 DNA: TGTGCCAGCAGGAAAGTGACAGGCTACGAGCAGTACTTC

clone size: once
V gene: TRBV5-4
J gene: TRBJ1-4
D gene: NA
CDR3 protein: CASSPDSTNEKLFF
CDR3 DNA: TGTGCCAGCAGCCCCGACTCAACTAATGAAAAACTGTTTTTT

clone size: NA
V gene: TRBV23-1
J gene: TRBJ1-2
D gene: NA
CDR3 protein: CASSQRTFGYTF
CDR3 DNA: TGCGCCAGCAGTCAGAGGACATTTGGCTACACCTTC

clone size: NA
V gene: TRBV18
J gene: TRBJ1-1
D gene: NA
CDR3 protein: CASSSHTNTEAFF
CDR3 DNA: TGTGCCAGCTCATCGCACACGAACACTGAAGCTTTCTTT

clone size: NA
V gene: TRBV6-1
J gene: TRBJ1-1
D gene: NA
CDR3 protein: CASSERGIGTEAFF
CDR3 DNA: TGTGCCAGCAGTGAAAGGGGGATCGGAACTGAAGCTTTCTTT

clone size: NA
V gene: TRBV20-1
J gene: TRBJ2-5
D gene: TRBD2
CDR3 protein: CSASWLAGQETQYF
CDR3 DNA: TGCAGTGCTAGTTGGCTAGCGGGACAAGAGACCCAGTACTTC

clone size: NA
V gene: TRBV7-9
J gene: TRBJ1-2
D gene: TRBD1
CDR3 protein: CASSPGAARGYGYTF
CDR3 DNA: TGTGCCAGCAGTCCGGGGGCCGCCAGGGGGTATGGCTACACCTTC

clone size: NA
V gene: TRBV5-1
J gene: TRBJ1-2
D gene: NA
CDR3 protein: CASSLDGSSADGYTF
CDR3 DNA: TGCGCCAGCAGCTTGGATGGCAGTTCCGCTGATGGCTACACCTTC

clone size: NA
V gene: TRBV24-1
J gene: TRBJ1-1
D gene: NA
CDR3 protein: CATSDPSVANTEAFF
CDR3 DNA: TGTGCCACCAGTGATCCCAGCGTAGCGAACACTGAAGCTTTCTTT

clone size: NA
V gene: TRBV6-8
J gene: TRBJ1-4
D gene: TRBD1
CDR3 protein: CASSPEGQLNEKLFF
CDR3 DNA: TGTGCCAGCAGTCCGGAGGGACAGCTTAATGAAAAACTGTTTTTT

clone size: NA
V gene: TRBV4-2
J gene: TRBJ2-7
D gene: TRBD1
CDR3 protein: CASSQLATGGTSYEQYF
CDR3 DNA: TGTGCCAGCAGCCAGTTAGCAACAGGGGGCACCTCCTACGAGCAGTACTTC